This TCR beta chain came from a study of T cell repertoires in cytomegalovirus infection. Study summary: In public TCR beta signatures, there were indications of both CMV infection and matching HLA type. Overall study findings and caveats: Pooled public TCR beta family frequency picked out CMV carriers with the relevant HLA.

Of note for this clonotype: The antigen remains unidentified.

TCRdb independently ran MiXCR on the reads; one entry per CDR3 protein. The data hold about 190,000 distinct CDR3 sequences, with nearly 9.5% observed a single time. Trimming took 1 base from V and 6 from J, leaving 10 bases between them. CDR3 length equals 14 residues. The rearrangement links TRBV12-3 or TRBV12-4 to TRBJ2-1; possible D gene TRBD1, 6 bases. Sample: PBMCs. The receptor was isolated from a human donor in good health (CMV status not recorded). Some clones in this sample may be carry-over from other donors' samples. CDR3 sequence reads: CASSLGLQGNEQFF. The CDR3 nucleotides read TGTGCCAGCAGTTTAGGTCTACAGGGCAATGAGCAGTTCTTC.